The 23 T cell receptor beta chains reported below all come from one sample, sequenced in a study of metastatic and nonmetastatic thyroid tumors. No treatment of any kind had been given to any patient before thyroid surgery. Through MiXCR, TCRdb re-clonotyped the PCR reads. Of about 7,000 clones in the sample, roughly 18% were seen once. What was sequenced was adjacent normal tissue. The source is a male donor with papillary thyroid cancer or a benign thyroid nodule (not recorded which). Some clones in this sample may be carry-over from other donors' samples.

In its sample, this clone was seen many times. The J gene is TRBJ2-1, the V gene TRBV7-3; 10 bases are shared with TRBD2. The CDR3 is 15 amino acids. Germline V gene lookup returns CDR1 SGHTA and CDR2 FQGTGA. The J segment lost 8 bases and the V segment lost 0 bases, leaving 4 bases of the junction unmatched. The CDR3 is CASSLTSSGSDEQFF. The CDR3, as DNA: TGTGCCAGCAGCTTAACTTCTAGCGGGAGCGATGAGCAGTTCTTC.

This clone showed up just a few times. The chain has TRBV27 and TRBJ1-1, with TRBD1 matching 7 bases. Germline CDR1 is MNHEY and CDR2 is SMNVEV (reference sequence). Trimming cost V 2 bases and J 14 bases; bases outside gene matches: 17. The CDR3 extends over 15 amino acids. The chain's CDR3 is CASSLSHSGGTEDFF. The DNA for the CDR3 is TGTGCCAGCAGTTTAAGCCATTCAGGGGGGACTGAAGACTTCTTT.

By share of the sample, this clone is medium-sized. This rearrangement joins TRBV12-3 or TRBV12-4 to TRBJ1-1; D is ambiguous. V was pared by 6 bases and J by 1 base, with 15 bases between. The CDR3 length is 15 residues. The CDR3 DNA reads TGTGCCAGCAGGACTCGTCTGGAGGGGAACACTGAAGCTTTCTTT. It yields the protein CASRTRLEGNTEAFF.

This clone was found a few times. The chain recombines TRBV19 with TRBJ2-7; tentatively, D is TRBD1 (6 bases). The CDR3 length is 13 residues. V dropped 6 bases and J dropped 3 bases, with 12 bases sitting between them. CDR1 is LNHDA, CDR2 SQIVND, per germline (reference sequence). CDR3 loop: CASRSGVLYEQYV. As DNA, the CDR3 is TGTGCCAGTAGATCAGGGGTCCTCTACGAGCAGTACGTC.

By its share, this clone is medium-sized (0.01 to 0.1%). This sequence joins TRBV20-1 and TRBJ2-3; 9 nucleotides line up with TRBD2. CDR1 DFQATT and CDR2 SNEGSKA come from the germline V gene (reference sequence). J lost 4 bases, V lost 3 bases, and 2 bases had no gene match. The length of the CDR3 is 13 residues. Written as DNA, the CDR3 is TGCAGTGCTAGTAGCGGGAGATCAGATACGCAGTATTTT. This sequence encodes CSASSGRSDTQYF.

CDR3 sequence: CSAPVQGSSYEQYF. The CDR3 nucleotides read TGCAGTGCGCCGGTACAGGGCAGTAGCTACGAGCAGTACTTC. The genes are TRBV20-1 and TRBJ2-7; TRBD1 might be the D (6 bases). Germline V gene sequence: CDR1 DFQATT, CDR2 SNEGSKA (reference sequence). The CDR3 loop spans 14 amino acids. Trimming took off 6 bases at V and 3 bases at J, with 18 bases between the two ends.

Turning to this clone: Germline is not matched at one junction end, which may reflect a read error. The chain links TRBV7-3 to TRBJ2-7, with 8 bases that match TRBD1. The CDR3 has 15 residues. Germline V gene lookup returns CDR1 SGHTA and CDR2 FQGTGA. CDR3 amino acids: CASSFAGGMASEQYF. The DNA of the CDR3 is TGTGCCAGTAGCTTCGCAGGGGGCATGGCGAGCGAGCAGTACTTC.

This clone showed up just a few times. The chain uses TRBV28 and TRBJ1-6; no clear D. Per the germline V gene, CDR1 is MDHEN and CDR2 is SYDVKM. The CDR3 extends over 11 amino acids. Trimming cost V 7 bases and J 4 bases, with 2 bases left between them. This chain's CDR3 is CASNYNSPLHF. The CDR3 DNA is TGTGCCAGCAATTATAATTCACCCCTCCACTTT.

The J gene is TRBJ2-3, the V gene TRBV2, with TRBD2 as a possible D gene (5 bases). V gave up 6 bases and J gave up 5 bases, with 15 bases separating them. CDR1 SNHLY and CDR2 FYNNEI come from the germline V gene. The CDR3 extends over 14 amino acids. This CDR3 reads CASRRCLAEDTQYF. DNA for the CDR3: TGTGCCAGCAGGCGGTGCCTAGCTGAAGATACGCAGTATTTT. The full variable domain, completed using reference TRBV2 and TRBJ2-3, is EPEVTQTPSHQVTQMGQEVILRCVPISNHLYFYWYRQILGQKVEFLVSFYNNEISEKSEIFDDQFSVERPDGSNFTLKIRSTKLEDSAMYFCASRRCLAEDTQYFGPGTRLTVL.

V and J are TRBV24-1 and TRBJ1-5; TRBD1 aligns across 8 bases. The CDR3 has 16 amino acids. Germline loops: CDR1 KGHDR, CDR2 SFDVKD. V shed 0 bases, J shed 3 bases, and the junction held 3 bases outside the gene matches. The CDR3 protein is CATSDLRDRNNQPQHF. CDR3 coding DNA: TGTGCCACCAGTGATTTGCGGGACAGGAACAATCAGCCCCAGCATTTT.

The chain uses TRBV20-1 and TRBJ2-2; TRBD2 aligns across 12 bases. This CDR3 spans 17 amino acids. J gave up 0 bases and V 5 bases, and 7 bases lay outside the gene matches. Germline values: CDR1 DFQATT, CDR2 SNEGSKA (reference sequence). The CDR3 nucleotides read TGCAGTGCTCGCCCTAGCGGGAGGGGATCGAACACCGGGGAGCTGTTTTTT. It specifies CSARPSGRGSNTGELFF.

This clone was found a few times. J is TRBJ1-5 and V is TRBV19, with D unresolved. There are 15 residues in the CDR3. Germline lookup yields CDR1 LNHDA and CDR2 SQIVND (reference sequence). Trimming removed 2 bases from V and 6 bases from J, with 14 bases in between. The CDR3 loop reads CASSILSGIGQPQHF. Written as DNA, the CDR3 is TGTGCCAGTAGTATACTTTCAGGAATCGGTCAGCCCCAGCATTTT.

This clone has a handful of counts. The gene calls are TRBV6-1 and TRBJ1-6, with 8 bases fitting TRBD1. The V segment lost 6 bases and the J segment 5 bases; nucleotides outside the gene matches: 6. The germline gives CDR1 MNHNS, CDR2 SASEGT. The CDR3 runs 15 residues. CDR3 region: CASRADRGNNSPLHF. The CDR3 coding sequence is TGTGCCAGCAGGGCCGACAGGGGCAATAATTCACCCCTCCACTTT.

This clone was detected a few times. The chain recombines TRBV27 with TRBJ2-7, with no clear D. Germline V gives CDR1 MNHEY, CDR2 SMNVEV (reference sequence). CDR3 length: 11 amino acids. The V end was cut by 4 bases, the J end by 6 bases, with 7 bases between. The DNA for the CDR3 is TGTGCCAGCAGTTCCTATGCCGAGCAGTACTTC. It translates to CASSSYAEQYF.

The rearrangement joins TRBV6-2 or TRBV6-3 to TRBJ2-2; D is undetermined. The V end lost 6 bases, the J end lost 0 bases, and 11 bases lay between the germline ends. Germline-derived CDR1 and CDR2 are MNHEY and SVGEGT. This CDR3 comprises 15 residues. The DNA of the CDR3 is TGTGCCAGCAGAACAGTGTCGTCGAACACCGGGGAGCTGTTTTTT. Translation gives CASRTVSSNTGELFF.

V and J are TRBV11-2 and TRBJ2-7; TRBD1 matches 7 bases. Trimming took 6 bases from V and 0 from J; bases not matched to a gene: 8. The CDR3 consists of 15 residues. Germline values: CDR1 SGHAT, CDR2 FQNNGV. The CDR3 DNA sequence: TGTGCCAGCAGATCCGGACAGGTCGTCTCCTACGAGCAGTACTTC. Amino acid sequence: CASRSGQVVSYEQYF.

The gene calls are TRBV5-1 and TRBJ2-1, with D possibly TRBD2 on 5 matching bases. This CDR3 region has 14 residues. Germline-derived CDR1 and CDR2 are SGHRS and YFSETQ. V shed 0 bases and J shed 8 bases, with 12 bases lying between them. CDR3 nucleotides: TGCGCCAGCAGCTTGGCGGGATTTACAGATGAGCAGTTCTTC. Encoded protein: CASSLAGFTDEQFF.

The genes are TRBV5-6 and TRBJ2-2; perhaps D is TRBD1 or TRBD2 (6 bases each). Trimming cost V 1 base and J 7 bases, with 11 bases left between them. The CDR3 has 14 residues. The germline V gene has CDR1 SGHDT and CDR2 YYEEEE. The CDR3 spells CASSLTGADGELFF. As DNA, the CDR3 is TGTGCCAGCAGCTTGACGGGGGCGGACGGGGAGCTGTTTTTT.

The sample holds one count of this clone. This chain connects TRBV11-2 to TRBJ2-1; either TRBD1 or TRBD2 may fit D (5 bases each). The V end lost 7 bases, the J end lost 7 bases, and 20 bases lay between the germline ends. CDR3 length: 15 residues. CDR1 SGHAT and CDR2 FQNNGV come from the germline V gene. CDR3 sequence: CASIPGTAVNNEQFF. The CDR3 coding sequence is TGTGCCAGCATCCCCGGGACGGCGGTCAATAATGAGCAGTTCTTC. Filled out from reference TRBV11-2 and TRBJ2-1, the complete variable domain reads EAGVAQSPRYKIIEKRQSVAFWCNPISGHATLYWYQQILGQGPKLLIQFQNNGVVDDSQLPKDRFSAERLKGVDSTLKIQPAKLEDSAVYLCASIPGTAVNNEQFFGPGTRLTVL.

This chain links TRBV12-3 or TRBV12-4 with TRBJ2-1, with unresolved D. The CDR3 contains 14 residues. With 2 bases removed from V and 4 bases from J, the gap between germline ends came to 9 bases. CDR3 DNA sequence: TGTGCCAGCAGTTTATCCGGCAATTACAATGAGCAGTTCTTC. Protein product: CASSLSGNYNEQFF.

The rearrangement joins TRBV2 to TRBJ2-2; TRBD2 aligns across 15 bases. The CDR3 runs 17 residues. CDR1 and CDR2 from the germline V gene are SNHLY and FYNNEI. V shed 5 bases, J shed 4 bases, and the junction held 5 bases outside the gene matches. The CDR3 DNA reads TGTGCCAGCAGTCCGGGGACTAGCGGGAGGCCCACCGGGGAGCTGTTTTTT. Its translation: CASSPGTSGRPTGELFF.

At least ten counts were recorded for this clone. The CDR3 loop reads CSASFGGGTEAFF. The CDR3, as DNA: TGCAGTGCTAGTTTCGGGGGTGGTACTGAAGCTTTCTTT. This chain links TRBV20-1 with TRBJ1-1; tentative D call: TRBD1 (5 bases). Germline V gene sequence: CDR1 DFQATT, CDR2 SNEGSKA (reference sequence). The V and J ends lost 3 bases and 5 bases respectively, with 13 bases between them. The CDR3 extends over 13 amino acids.

This clone ranks as medium-sized. The chain couples TRBV2 to TRBJ2-7; D remains unclear. Germline V gives CDR1 SNHLY, CDR2 FYNNEI. The CDR3 is made up of 12 amino acids. V dropped 4 bases and J dropped 7 bases, with 11 bases sitting between them. The DNA of the CDR3 is TGTGCCAGCAGTGGAACTCCGAGGGAGCAGTACTTC. The encoded protein is CASSGTPREQYF.